The source of this T cell receptor (beta chain) is a study of blood T cell repertoires in COVID-19 (dated by TCRdb to about 2020). At the level of the whole study: Collaborator samples came from the United States, Italy and Spain and covered acute and convalescent phases of COVID-19. The material from the prospective study consisted of cDNA or gDNA derived from T cells, B-cell-depleted T cells, or PBMCs. Subjects who had been exposed to COVID-19, were actively infected with it, or had recovered from it provided the deeply sampled blood TCRbeta repertoires that made up the dataset. The repertoires were made available in a free public database intended to serve as a resource for research on the immune response to SARS-CoV-2. Samples came from the ongoing ImmuneRACE study (first 160 participants) plus 1,254 subjects from 6 global collaborators. The sample metadata nearly always contained a de-identified subject ID, COVID-19 status, age in years and sex. Where HLA class I and class II types were available, the types were taken from metadata supplied by the sample provider, not from assay-based typing. Results and caveats for the whole study, not just this receptor: How much clinical and demographic metadata was included differed by source and by participant, and the metadata was provided uncurated.

This clone was seen only once. What this receptor recognizes is not known. Base-call qualities are not available, and no considerably larger clone is one nucleotide away. The germline V gene specifies SGHTA as CDR1 and FQGNSA as CDR2. V trim: 3 bases; J trim: 3 bases; unmatched bases: 10. The CDR3 contains 17 residues, cysteine and phenylalanine counted. Only the CDR3 region is kept as DNA, spanning 51 bases read in frame from base 1. The immunoSEQ Assay, a bias-controlled multiplex PCR, was used to amplify TCRbeta CDR3 regions from genomic DNA. The source study handled its data this way. The number of nucleated cells in each sample was estimated from the amplification of reference gene primers within the assay. To quantify the absolute abundance of each unique TCRbeta CDR3 rearrangement, sequence reads were collapsed and filtered. For each sample, productive Simpson clonality was calculated as the square root of Simpson's diversity index across productive rearrangements. TCRdb obtained this table from immuneACCESS and retained in-frame rearrangements with V and J assigned. These tables miss some clones; where compared with another copy, unresolved V genes account for less than half of the shortfall, and the remainder is unexplained. The D gene and trimming were derived from the DNA, and the V and J assignments and clone size from that table. Recorded for this sample are 100,000 to 150,000 clones; more than 75% of them occurred a single time. The top ten constitute roughly 2.1% of the sample.

Each collaborating institution followed its own protocols to collect whole blood in K2EDTA tubes. For TCRbeta analysis, collaborators shipped samples as frozen whole blood, isolated PBMCs, or DNA extracted from either of those sample types. This receptor was obtained from a man between 65 and 85 years old with active COVID-19. The chain couples TRBV7-2 to TRBJ2-7, with 11 bases aligning to TRBD2. The sequencing sample was made of peripheral blood. The CDR3 in this case is CASSFTGTSGTYYEQYF. The bases read TGTGCCAGCAGCTTTACCGGGACTAGCGGTACCTACTACGAGCAGTACTTC.